The T cell receptor beta chain under discussion was sequenced for a study of T cell repertoires in cytomegalovirus infection. As for the study in general: Peptides in the study included HLA-C-restricted and HLA-B-restricted CMV epitopes.

About this clonotype: The antigen is undetermined.

MiXCR, run by TCRdb on the reads, gives a single entry per CDR3 protein. The table lists over 40,000 distinct CDR3 sequences, nearly 20% of them singletons. The junction had 6 bases not matched to a gene; V was cut back by 0 bases and J by 4 bases. Germline CDR1 reads MNHEY; CDR2 reads SVGAGI. The CDR3 totals 17 residues. The origin of this receptor is a human donor in good health (CMV status not recorded). Some clones in this sample may be carry-over from other donors' samples. The rearrangement links TRBV6-5 to TRBJ2-2; TRBD1 agrees at 9 bases. The starting material was CD8+ T cells from cultured PBMCs, obtained from culture after CMV antigen stimulation. The CDR3 bases are TGTGCCAGCAGTTACTCGCTGGTGGACAGGGGCACCGGGGAGCTGTTTTTT. It specifies CASSYSLVDRGTGELFF.